The 24 T cell receptor beta chains given below trace back to one sample, sequenced in a study of prognosis after radiotherapy for stage I lung cancer. Two rounds of multiplex PCR amplified TCR beta CDR3 from genomic DNA. Primers targeting each individual TRBV and TRBJ gene were applied in first-round PCR. One entry per CDR3 protein results from TCRdb running MiXCR on the multiplex PCR reads. Of 22,000 or so distinct CDR3 sequences listed, less than 50% are singletons. The source was PBMCs, collected before or after stereotactic body radiation therapy (not recorded which). The source of these receptors is a donor over 45 with non-small cell lung cancer.

The chain recombines TRBV11-3 with TRBJ2-7; the D is unclear. Germline V gives CDR1 SGHNT, CDR2 YENEEA. Deletions cut 0 bases from V and 4 bases from J, with 7 bases between. The CDR3 sequence is 13 residues long. The CDR3 coding sequence is TGTGCCAGCAGCTTAGAGGGGAAATACGAGCAGTACTTC. This codes for CASSLEGKYEQYF.

In the case of this clonotype: At one end, the junction sequence differs from germline, possibly due to a read error. This chain links TRBV6-9 with TRBJ2-5; unclear D gene. Germline loops: CDR1 MNHGY, CDR2 SVAAGI. The CDR3 runs to 15 residues. CDR3 sequence: CANSFWTRVGETQYF. CDR3 DNA sequence: TGTGCCAACAGTTTCTGGACCAGAGTTGGGGAGACCCAGTACTTC.

The chain combines TRBV5-1 with TRBJ1-5, with 9 bases lining up with TRBD1. V trimming: 3 bases; J trimming: 0 bases; junction bases outside the gene matches: 13. The CDR3 is 19 amino acids. Per the germline V gene, CDR1 is SGHRS and CDR2 is YFSETQ. The CDR3 DNA sequence: TGCGCCAGCAGCTGGCCCCACAATCGGGACAGGGTTAGCAATCAGCCCCAGCATTTT. Protein: CASSWPHNRDRVSNQPQHF.

The sample holds many counts of this clonotype. The rearrangement links TRBV7-6 to TRBJ2-7; 12 bases are a match to TRBD2. The germline V gene has CDR1 SGHVS and CDR2 FNYEAQ. CDR3 length: 16 amino acids. V shed 3 bases, J shed 0 bases, and the junction held 3 bases outside the gene matches. The CDR3 DNA reads as TGTGCCAGCAGCTTTGGACTAGCGGGATCCTCCTACGAGCAGTACTTC. Its translation is CASSFGLAGSSYEQYF.

With respect to this clonotype: The junction departs from germline at one end; a sequencing error may be responsible. The chain links TRBV28 to TRBJ2-7, with D hard to call. Germline V gene data show CDR1 as MDHEN and CDR2 as SYDVKM. The CDR3 is 15 amino acids. This CDR3 is CASILVPATPLRRYF. The CDR3 region has the DNA TGTGCCAGCATTTTAGTCCCCGCGACACCGTTGAGGCGGTACTTC.

On this clonotype: The junction and the germline gene differ at one end; a read error may be behind it. The J gene is TRBJ1-2, the V gene TRBV6-5; D remains unclear. The V gene's germline CDR1 is MNHEY and CDR2 SVGAGI. The CDR3 consists of 14 residues. Here the CDR3 DNA reads TGTGCCAGCAGTTACACCAAGGAACGGTCTGGCTGCACCTTC. Protein sequence: CASSYTKERSGCTF.

This clonotype was observed at least ten times. This chain uses TRBV2 with TRBJ1-3; D possibly corresponds to TRBD1 (5 bases). The CDR3 contains 15 residues. Germline CDR1 and CDR2: SNHLY and FYNNEI. The germline V and J ends were trimmed by 0 bases and 4 bases, with 10 bases remaining between them. In nucleotides, the CDR3 is TGTGCCAGCAGTGAAGCGGCAGGGAGAGGAAACACCATATATTTT. Protein: CASSEAAGRGNTIYF.

This clonotype has just one count. The rearrangement links TRBV5-1 to TRBJ1-2; 9 bases line up with TRBD1. The germline V gene encodes CDR1 SGHRS and CDR2 YFSETQ. V was clipped by 0 bases and J by 6 bases; unmatched bases: 6. The CDR3 spans 15 residues. In DNA form, the CDR3 reads TGCGCCAGCAGCTTGGAAACAGGGGGCGCGGATGGCTACACCTTC. This sequence encodes CASSLETGGADGYTF.

This clonotype occurred many times. The chain uses TRBV20-1 and TRBJ2-5; 7 nucleotides agree with TRBD2. V trimming: 4 bases; J trimming: 3 bases; junction bases outside the gene matches: 5. The CDR3 runs 13 residues. CDR1 is DFQATT and CDR2 is SNEGSKA in the germline V gene (reference sequence). For the CDR3, the DNA is TGCAGTGCTAAGCGGGGAGCGAAAGAGACCCAGTACTTC. It yields the protein CSAKRGAKETQYF.

The chain employs TRBV6-1 and TRBJ1-6, with D unclear. Germline V gene lookup returns CDR1 MNHNS and CDR2 SASEGT. This CDR3 has 14 residues. Trimming left V 5 bases short and J 11 bases short, with 16 bases between. The CDR3 bases are TGTGCCAGCAGTACCGTGACGGAGAGGACACCCCTCCACTTT. Its protein is CASSTVTERTPLHF.

This clonotype was picked up many times. The chain links TRBV20-1 to TRBJ2-3, with unresolved D. The germline V and J ends were trimmed by 2 bases and 1 base, with 10 bases remaining between them. CDR3 length equals 14 residues. CDR1 is DFQATT and CDR2 is SNEGSKA in the germline V gene (reference sequence). This chain's CDR3 is CSARRADGTDTQYF. For the CDR3, the DNA is TGCAGTGCTAGACGGGCGGACGGCACAGATACGCAGTATTTT.

This clonotype was detected only once. V gene TRBV6-2 or TRBV6-3 combines with J gene TRBJ1-4, with 9 bases that match TRBD1. The junction had 9 bases not matched to a gene; V was cut back by 2 bases and J by 8 bases. In germline, CDR1 is MNHEY, CDR2 SVGEGT. The CDR3 consists of 16 residues. CDR3 DNA sequence: TGTGCCAGCAGTTACAAACCGGGACAGGGTATGGAAAAACTGTTTTTT. It translates to CASSYKPGQGMEKLFF.

This clonotype has at least ten counts. This chain connects TRBV5-5 to TRBJ2-3; 9 bases are a match to TRBD1. Germline V gene sequence: CDR1 SGHKS, CDR2 YYEKEE (reference sequence). The CDR3 covers 15 residues. Unmatched junction bases numbered 5, after V lost 2 bases and J lost 4 bases. The CDR3 bases are TGTGCCAGCAGCTTAAGACAGGGGGATTCAGATACGCAGTATTTT. It encodes CASSLRQGDSDTQYF.

As concerns this clonotype: At one end, the junction sequence differs from germline, possibly due to a read error. The chain links TRBV12-5 to TRBJ1-6; D is ambiguous. Germline V gene lookup returns CDR1 LGHNT and CDR2 FRNRAP. This CDR3 is 12 amino acids long. The CDR3 here is CSSDLPQPILHF. The CDR3 bases are TGTTCTAGTGATTTACCACAGCCGATCCTCCACTTT.

DNA of the CDR3: TGTGCCAGCAGCCCCCGTTTCGTTGGTTTTCCCCACTTT. It yields the protein CASSPRFVGFPHF. The chain combines TRBV7-2 with TRBJ1-6; the D is unclear. This CDR3 contains 13 residues. Trimming pared 5 bases from V and 18 bases from J, leaving 20 bases between. Germline CDR1 reads SGHTA; CDR2 reads FQGNSA. The full variable domain, completed using reference TRBV7-2 and TRBJ1-6, is GAGVSQSPSNKVTEKGKDVELRCDPISGHTALYWYRQSLGQGLEFLIYFQGNSAPDKSGLPSDRFSAERTGGSVSTLTIQRTQQEDSAVYLCASSPRFVGFPHFGNGTRLTVT.

As regards this clonotype: Given a far larger clone just one base away, this is likely a sequencing read error. The chain links TRBV7-9 to TRBJ2-6; TRBD2 is a possible D gene (5 bases). Trimming stripped 7 bases from V and 1 base from J, with 20 bases between. This CDR3 contains 18 residues. Germline CDR1 SEHNR, CDR2 FQNEAQ (reference sequence). The CDR3 DNA is TGTGCCAGCATCTCCGGGATTCCGACCCTATCTGGGGCCAACGTCCTGACTTTC. Translated: CASISGIPTLSGANVLTF.

For this clonotype: It is likely a read error: a sequence one base away is far more abundant. CDR3 in amino acids: CASSESSHYEQYF. CDR3 nucleotide sequence: TGTGCCAGCAGTGAATCGTCACACTACGAGCAGTACTTC. The chain couples TRBV6-2 or TRBV6-3 to TRBJ2-7; D is unresolved. This CDR3 has 13 amino acids. Germline V gene lookup returns CDR1 MNHEY and CDR2 SVGEGT. V lost 5 bases and J lost 3, with 11 bases in between.

The J gene is TRBJ2-2, the V gene TRBV6-1; D tentatively reads TRBD1 or TRBD2 (6 bases each). The CDR3 runs 16 residues. The ends were cut back, 8 bases at V and 1 base at J, with 17 bases in the middle. From germline, CDR1 is MNHNS and CDR2 SASEGT. CDR3 region: CASSNKGGLNTGELFF. The CDR3, as DNA: TGTGCCAGCTCCAATAAGGGGGGATTGAACACCGGGGAGCTGTTTTTT.

By sample share, this clonotype is medium-sized. V and J are TRBV6-2 or TRBV6-3 and TRBJ1-2; TRBD1 agrees at 11 bases. Germline CDR1 reads MNHEY; CDR2 reads SVGEGT. The CDR3 loop spans 15 amino acids. V lost 7 bases, J lost 3 bases, and 7 bases stayed unmatched. CDR3 residues: CASNRGQGAYYGYTF. The CDR3 nucleotides read TGTGCCAGCAATCGAGGACAGGGGGCTTACTATGGCTACACCTTC.

The chain employs TRBV7-3 and TRBJ2-1; TRBD2 aligns across 12 bases. The CDR3 extends over 15 amino acids. Per germline, CDR1 SGHTA and CDR2 FQGTGA. J gave up 13 bases and V 5 bases, and 12 bases lay outside the gene matches. This chain's CDR3 is CASSKSSGGAYYQFF. The CDR3 DNA is TGTGCCAGCAGCAAGTCTAGCGGGGGGGCTTATTATCAGTTCTTC.

The V call is TRBV11-2, the J call TRBJ1-6, with D uncertain. Germline CDR1 is SGHAT and CDR2 is FQNNGV. This CDR3 contains 14 residues. Trimming took off 3 bases at V and 6 bases at J, with 9 bases between the two ends. Here the CDR3 DNA reads TGTGCCAGCAGCTTGAAGGGTACTAATTCACCCCTCCACTTT. Its translation is CASSLKGTNSPLHF.

This clonotype was recorded a few times. The rearrangement links TRBV20-1 to TRBJ2-5, with TRBD2 matching 8 bases. Trimming cost V 3 bases and J 5 bases; bases outside gene matches: 5. Germline V lookup: CDR1 DFQATT, CDR2 SNEGSKA (reference sequence). This CDR3 is built from 13 residues. The CDR3 protein is CSASGRAGETQYF. CDR3 nucleotide sequence: TGCAGTGCTAGCGGGAGGGCGGGCGAGACCCAGTACTTC.

Within the sample, this clonotype is medium-sized (0.01 to 0.1%). The chain is built from TRBV6-9 and TRBJ2-3; D is undetermined. Germline CDR1 is MNHGY and CDR2 is SVAAGI. This CDR3 is built from 15 residues. V dropped 5 bases and J dropped 1 base, with 13 bases sitting between them. For the CDR3, the DNA is TGTGCCAGCAGTACCGCTCCGGACGGCACAGATACGCAGTATTTT. Its translation: CASSTAPDGTDTQYF.

This clonotype has a count of ten or more. The genes are TRBV5-4 and TRBJ1-6; 7 bases are a match to TRBD1. The CDR3 totals 16 residues. CDR1 SGHNT and CDR2 YYREEE come from the germline V gene (reference sequence). After removal of 1 base from V and 5 bases from J, the junction contained 6 bases not matched to a gene. The CDR3 protein is CASSLKKQGNNSPLHF. The CDR3 bases are TGTGCCAGCAGCTTGAAGAAACAGGGGAATAATTCACCCCTCCACTTT.